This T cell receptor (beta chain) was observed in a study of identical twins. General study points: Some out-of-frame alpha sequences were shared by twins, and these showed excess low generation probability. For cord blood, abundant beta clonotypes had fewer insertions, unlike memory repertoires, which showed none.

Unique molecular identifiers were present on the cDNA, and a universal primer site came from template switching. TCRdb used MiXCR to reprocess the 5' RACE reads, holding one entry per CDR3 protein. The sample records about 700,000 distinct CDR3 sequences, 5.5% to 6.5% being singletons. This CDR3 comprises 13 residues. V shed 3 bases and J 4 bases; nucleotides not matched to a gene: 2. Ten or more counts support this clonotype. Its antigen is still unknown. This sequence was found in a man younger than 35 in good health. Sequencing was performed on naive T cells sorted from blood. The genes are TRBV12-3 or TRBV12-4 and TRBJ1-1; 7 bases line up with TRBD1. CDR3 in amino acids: CASSFAGGTEAFF. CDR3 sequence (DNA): TGTGCCAGCAGTTTTGCAGGGGGCACTGAAGCTTTCTTT.